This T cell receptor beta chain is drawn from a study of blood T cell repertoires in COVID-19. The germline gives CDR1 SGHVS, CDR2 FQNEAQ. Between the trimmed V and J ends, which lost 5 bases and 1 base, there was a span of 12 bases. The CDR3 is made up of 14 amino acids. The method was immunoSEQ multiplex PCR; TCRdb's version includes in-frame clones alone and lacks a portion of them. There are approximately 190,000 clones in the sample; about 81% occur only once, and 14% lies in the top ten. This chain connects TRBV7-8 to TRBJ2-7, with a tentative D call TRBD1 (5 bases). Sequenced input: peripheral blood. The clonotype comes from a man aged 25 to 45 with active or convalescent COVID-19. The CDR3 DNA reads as TGTGCCAGCAGCATTACAGGTTATTCCTACGAGCAGTACTTC. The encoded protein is CASSITGYSYEQYF. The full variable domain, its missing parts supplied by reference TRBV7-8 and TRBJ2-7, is GAGVSQSPRYKVAKRGQDVALRCDPISGHVSLFWYQQALGQGPEFLTYFQNEAQLDKSGLPSDRFFAERPEGSVSTLKIQRTQQEDSAVYLCASSITGYSYEQYFGPGTRLTVT.